These 11 T cell receptor beta chains were all obtained from the same sample, sequenced in a study of blood T cells in healthy people across ages. Combining a sample-barcoded 5' primer with a J-beta primer mix, a second PCR ran for roughly 6 to 11 cycles. TCRdb ran MiXCR on the 5' RACE reads and lists one entry per CDR3 protein. The sample holds around 650,000 distinct CDR3 sequences, roughly 30% seen once. Sequences were obtained from blood. Receptor source: a woman over 75 in good health.

Many counts were recorded for this clonotype. The chain has TRBV5-5 and TRBJ2-3, with D possibly matching TRBD1 (5 bases). Germline CDR1 is SGHKS and CDR2 is YYEKEE (reference sequence). Between the trimmed V and J ends, which lost 2 bases and 1 base, there was a span of 20 bases. This CDR3 contains 18 residues. The CDR3 sequence: CASSLSRVGRVGTDTQYF. DNA of the CDR3: TGTGCCAGCAGCTTAAGCAGGGTCGGCCGAGTAGGCACAGATACGCAGTATTTT.

The sample holds a few counts of this clonotype. In nucleotides, the CDR3 is TGTGCCAGCTCTGAGGGGGGAAGAATAGGCAATCAGCCCCAGCATTTT. Protein sequence: CASSEGGRIGNQPQHF. This chain connects TRBV28 to TRBJ1-5, with D perhaps matching TRBD1 (6 bases). The CDR3 totals 16 residues. V lost 8 bases, J lost 2 bases, and 19 bases lay in between. Per the germline V gene, CDR1 is MDHEN and CDR2 is SYDVKM.

This clonotype appeared many times. The chain couples TRBV9 to TRBJ2-1, with 11 bases fitting TRBD2. Per germline, CDR1 SGDLS and CDR2 YYNGEE. The CDR3 loop spans 18 amino acids. V lost 4 bases, J lost 0 bases, and 9 bases stayed unmatched. CDR3 sequence reads: CASSFSLAGGPSYNEQFF. The CDR3 region has the DNA TGTGCCAGCAGCTTTTCTCTAGCGGGGGGACCCTCCTACAATGAGCAGTTCTTC.

There are many counts of this clonotype. A read error may explain this, as a much larger clone is one base away. The J gene is TRBJ2-7, the V gene TRBV20-1, with 9 bases that match TRBD1. CDR1 DFQATT and CDR2 SNEGSKA come from the germline V gene (reference sequence). This CDR3 has 11 amino acids. CDR3: CRVATGGEQYF. The CDR3 bases are TGCAGGGTTGCGACAGGGGGCGAGCAGTACTTC.

This clonotype came up a few times. This chain connects TRBV15 to TRBJ1-1; tentatively, D is TRBD1 (5 bases). This CDR3 is built from 13 residues. The V gene lost 0 bases and the J gene lost 5 bases, with 7 bases spanning the gap. The germline CDR1 and CDR2 sequences are LNHNV and YYDKDF (reference sequence). DNA for the CDR3: TGTGCCACCAGCAGAGATGGGGGGACTGAAGCTTTCTTT. It is translated as CATSRDGGTEAFF.

In this sample, this clonotype turned up many times. Here the CDR3 reads CASSFSETQYF. The DNA for the CDR3 is TGTGCCAGCAGCTTTTCGGAGACCCAGTACTTC. The V gene is TRBV11-2, the J gene TRBJ2-5; unclear D gene. Per the germline V gene, CDR1 is SGHAT and CDR2 is FQNNGV. Between the trimmed V and J ends, which lost 3 bases and 5 bases, there was a span of 4 bases. This CDR3 contains 11 residues.

This clonotype was recorded only once. The CDR3 loop is CSAARPSGSYEQYF. The CDR3 DNA follows: TGCAGTGCCGCAAGGCCTAGCGGGAGTTACGAGCAGTACTTC. V usage is TRBV20-1 and J usage is TRBJ2-7, with 10 nucleotides matching TRBD2. V dropped 6 bases and J dropped 4; count of bases not matched to a gene: 9. CDR1 DFQATT and CDR2 SNEGSKA come from the germline V gene (reference sequence). This CDR3 has 14 residues.

The chain combines TRBV7-9 with TRBJ1-1, with D possibly matching TRBD1 (6 bases). Germline V lookup: CDR1 SEHNR, CDR2 FQNEAQ (reference sequence). This CDR3 is built from 15 residues. V was trimmed by 5 bases and J by 3 bases, leaving 16 bases between them. As DNA, the CDR3 is TGTGCCAGCAGCCCCTCCTCGGGGGGCTACACTGAAGCTTTCTTT. This gives the protein CASSPSSGGYTEAFF.

This clonotype was found a few times. The V and J genes are TRBV9 and TRBJ2-5, with D perhaps TRBD2 (5 bases). V dropped 0 bases and J dropped 11 bases, with 20 bases sitting between them. The CDR3 sequence is 15 residues long. Germline-derived CDR1 and CDR2 are SGDLS and YYNGEE. CDR3 protein: CASSVALVESGEQYF. In DNA, the CDR3 is TGTGCCAGCAGCGTAGCACTAGTGGAGAGCGGTGAGCAGTACTTC.

V and J are TRBV28 and TRBJ1-2, with 7 bases identical to TRBD1. With V trimmed by 7 bases and J by 2 bases, 10 bases remained unmatched. The CDR3 runs to 15 residues. The germline CDR1 and CDR2 sequences are MDHEN and SYDVKM. CDR3 protein: CASNTPKQGNYGYTF. CDR3 DNA: TGTGCCAGCAATACTCCGAAACAGGGGAACTATGGCTACACCTTC.

This chain uses TRBV7-9 with TRBJ1-5, with a weak D call TRBD1 (6 bases). Germline V lookup: CDR1 SEHNR, CDR2 FQNEAQ (reference sequence). Trimming took off 7 bases at V and 6 bases at J, with 13 bases between the two ends. The CDR3 has 13 residues. The chain's CDR3 is CASNQGYGQPQHF. The CDR3 coding sequence is TGTGCCAGCAACCAGGGGTACGGTCAGCCCCAGCATTTT.